This T cell receptor beta chain was sequenced during a study of blood T cell repertoires in COVID-19. The data were produced by immunoSEQ multiplex PCR, yet TCRdb's version contains in-frame clones alone and is incomplete. The data hold over 100,000 clones, with approximately 86% observed a single time. Trimming cost V 4 bases and J 6 bases, with 6 bases left between them. The CDR3 has 11 amino acids. Germline V CDR1 and CDR2: SNHLY, FYNNEI. What was sequenced was peripheral blood. This clonotype originated in a man aged 35 to 55 with acute or convalescent COVID-19. The chain employs TRBV2 and TRBJ1-2; TRBD1 might be the D (6 bases). CDR3 sequence: CASSGTDGYTF. The DNA for the CDR3 is TGTGCCAGCAGTGGGACAGATGGCTACACCTTC.